These T cell receptor beta chains were read from a single sample in a study of blood T cell repertoires in COVID-19. The table came from immunoSEQ multiplex PCR; TCRdb's copy has only in-frame clones and leaves some out. Of more than 200,000 clones detected, around 87% appear once; the ten largest clones hold more than 4.5%. The material sequenced was peripheral blood. The receptors come from a woman aged 55-69 years with COVID-19, enrolled during active disease. Each CDR3 is given with its conserved first and last residue. Each record gives: V gene, D gene, J gene, clone size, CDR3 DNA, CDR3 protein. A D gene is named only where the DNA matches it firmly. Clone size appears in some rows only: once, few, many, or a class for an expanded clone.

V gene: TRBV19
D gene: -
J gene: TRBJ2-5
clone size: -
CDR3 DNA: TGTGCCAGTAGTATACTTGGGGCCTCCAACCAAGAGACCCAGTACTTC
CDR3 protein: CASSILGASNQETQYF

V gene: TRBV27
D gene: TRBD1
J gene: TRBJ2-7
clone size: -
CDR3 DNA: TGTGCCAGCAGTACAAATGCCGAGACAGGGGGTTTCTACGAGCAGTACTTC
CDR3 protein: CASSTNAETGGFYEQYF

V gene: TRBV12-3/TRBV12-4
D gene: -
J gene: TRBJ1-2
clone size: -
CDR3 DNA: TGTGCCAGCAGTTTCACTTCCCAGGATGGCTACACCTTC
CDR3 protein: CASSFTSQDGYTF

V gene: TRBV5-5
D gene: TRBD1
J gene: TRBJ1-6
clone size: -
CDR3 DNA: TGTGCCAGCAGCTCTCGTCCGACAGGGTGGAGCTCCTATAATTCACCCCTCCACTTT
CDR3 protein: CASSSRPTGWSSYNSPLHF

V gene: TRBV6-5
D gene: TRBD1
J gene: TRBJ1-2
clone size: -
CDR3 DNA: TGTGCCAGCAACAGGGGGCGGAACTATGGCTACACCTTC
CDR3 protein: CASNRGRNYGYTF

V gene: TRBV11-3
D gene: TRBD2
J gene: TRBJ2-1
clone size: -
CDR3 DNA: TGTGCCAGCAGCGGGGGGGAGAGCTCCTACAATGAGCAGTTCTTC
CDR3 protein: CASSGGESSYNEQFF

V gene: TRBV29-1
D gene: -
J gene: TRBJ1-3
clone size: -
CDR3 DNA: TGCAGCGTTAGTCAGGGGACGTCCGGAAACACCATATATTTT
CDR3 protein: CSVSQGTSGNTIYF

V gene: TRBV19
D gene: TRBD2
J gene: TRBJ2-1
clone size: -
CDR3 DNA: TGTGCCAGTAGGCCTACTAGCGGCAATGAGCAGTTCTTC
CDR3 protein: CASRPTSGNEQFF

V gene: TRBV5-4
D gene: -
J gene: TRBJ2-7
clone size: -
CDR3 DNA: TGTGCCAGCAGCATACAGGGTGCCCACGAGCAGTACTTC
CDR3 protein: CASSIQGAHEQYF

V gene: TRBV6-2/TRBV6-3
D gene: TRBD2
J gene: TRBJ2-1
clone size: -
CDR3 DNA: TGTGCCAGCAGTTACGCTCGACTAGCGGGCAACAATGAGCAGTTCTTC
CDR3 protein: CASSYARLAGNNEQFF

V gene: TRBV20-1
D gene: -
J gene: TRBJ2-1
clone size: -
CDR3 DNA: TGCAGTGCCAGTGGGCGGGGTGACTCCTACAATGAGCAGTTCTTC
CDR3 protein: CSASGRGDSYNEQFF

V gene: TRBV16
D gene: -
J gene: TRBJ2-3
clone size: once
CDR3 DNA: TGTGCCAGCAGCCAATCGACTAAGACAGATACGCAGTATTTT
CDR3 protein: CASSQSTKTDTQYF

V gene: TRBV21-1
D gene: -
J gene: TRBJ2-6
clone size: few
CDR3 DNA: TGTGCCAGCAGCACTACCCACCGCGTGCGGGAATACTCTGGGGCCAACGTCCTGACTTTC
CDR3 protein: CASSTTHRVREYSGANVLTF

V gene: TRBV7-8
D gene: -
J gene: TRBJ2-2
clone size: -
CDR3 DNA: TGTGCCAGCAGCTTGTTTTCGGGGGACACCGGGGAGCTGTTTTTT
CDR3 protein: CASSLFSGDTGELFF

V gene: TRBV27
D gene: TRBD1
J gene: TRBJ1-4
clone size: -
CDR3 DNA: TGTGCCAGCAGTCCAATTGACAGGGGGCGGGAAAAACTGTTTTTT
CDR3 protein: CASSPIDRGREKLFF

V gene: TRBV11-2
D gene: -
J gene: TRBJ1-5
clone size: -
CDR3 DNA: TGTGCCAGCAGCGCCTCGGGGGCGGGGGATCAGCCCCAGCATTTT
CDR3 protein: CASSASGAGDQPQHF

V gene: TRBV3-1/TRBV3-2
D gene: -
J gene: TRBJ2-7
clone size: -
CDR3 DNA: TGTGCCAGCAGCCAATCTTTAAGGACACCGCGGTTTCTGTACTTC
CDR3 protein: CASSQSLRTPRFLYF

V gene: TRBV2
D gene: TRBD1
J gene: TRBJ2-3
clone size: -
CDR3 DNA: TGTGCCAGCAGCGAGGACAGGGCGGGTGCAGATACGCAGTATTTT
CDR3 protein: CASSEDRAGADTQYF

V gene: TRBV3-1/TRBV3-2
D gene: -
J gene: TRBJ2-3
clone size: -
CDR3 DNA: TGTGCCAGCAGCCAAGGGACACGCCGCAGCACAGATACGCAGTATTTT
CDR3 protein: CASSQGTRRSTDTQYF

V gene: TRBV3-1/TRBV3-2
D gene: -
J gene: TRBJ2-1
clone size: once
CDR3 DNA: TGTGCCAGCAGCCAAGTCCCCCTAGCTTCTAATGAGCAGTTCTTC
CDR3 protein: CASSQVPLASNEQFF

V gene: TRBV4-3
D gene: -
J gene: TRBJ2-6
clone size: -
CDR3 DNA: TGCGCCAGCAGCCCCAGGGGAACTGGGGCCAACGTCCTGACTTTC
CDR3 protein: CASSPRGTGANVLTF

V gene: TRBV12-2
D gene: -
J gene: TRBJ1-2
clone size: -
CDR3 DNA: TGTGCAAGTCGCTTAGTACGGCAGGGGGGCTACACCTTC
CDR3 protein: CASRLVRQGGYTF

V gene: TRBV10-2
D gene: -
J gene: TRBJ1-1
clone size: -
CDR3 DNA: TGCGCCAGCAGTGAATCGGGGGGCATCTCCCGGTGGGCTTTCTTT
CDR3 protein: CASSESGGISRWAFF

V gene: TRBV28
D gene: TRBD2
J gene: TRBJ2-7
clone size: -
CDR3 DNA: TGTGCCAGCAGCTCTAGCGGGAGGAACGAGCAGTACTTC
CDR3 protein: CASSSSGRNEQYF

V gene: TRBV14
D gene: TRBD1
J gene: TRBJ2-3
clone size: -
CDR3 DNA: TGTGCCAGCAGCCGGGACAGATCGACCACAGATACGCAGTATTTT
CDR3 protein: CASSRDRSTTDTQYF

V gene: TRBV5-1
D gene: TRBD2
J gene: TRBJ2-3
clone size: -
CDR3 DNA: TGCGCCAGCACAACCAGACTAGCGGCCTCTGGGGCAGATACGCAGTATTTT
CDR3 protein: CASTTRLAASGADTQYF

V gene: TRBV28
D gene: TRBD1
J gene: TRBJ1-2
clone size: -
CDR3 DNA: TGTGCCAGCAGTCAACCAAAAGGGGGACAGGGCGTCCCCGGCTACACCTTC
CDR3 protein: CASSQPKGGQGVPGYTF

V gene: TRBV5-6
D gene: TRBD1
J gene: TRBJ2-3
clone size: -
CDR3 DNA: TGTGCCAGCAGTTCAGGGACAGGGGGTCCAGATACGCAGTATTTT
CDR3 protein: CASSSGTGGPDTQYF

V gene: TRBV10-1
D gene: -
J gene: TRBJ2-2
clone size: -
CDR3 DNA: TGCGCCAGCAGTGAACCACTCGGGGGTACCGGGGAGCTGTTTTTT
CDR3 protein: CASSEPLGGTGELFF

V gene: TRBV7-2
D gene: -
J gene: TRBJ2-7
clone size: -
CDR3 DNA: TGTGCCAGCAGCTTAGATTTTGAGAGCTCCTACGAGCAGTACTTC
CDR3 protein: CASSLDFESSYEQYF